This note documents a single T cell receptor (beta chain) sequence. What the recovered Cohort 3 donors had was two negative PCRs, clearance, or symptom resolution. The data belong to a study of blood T cell repertoires in COVID-19. V dropped 4 bases and J dropped 7; count of bases not matched to a gene: 11. Germline-derived CDR1 and CDR2 are SGHRS and YFSETQ. The CDR3 totals 15 residues. How the authors handled the data: Amplification of reference gene primers was used by the study to estimate nucleated cell counts. Repertoires were generated with immunoSEQ multiplex PCR, while TCRdb's copy carries only in-frame clones and drops some. The DNA was the basis for D and trimming; V, J and clone size are from that table. The profile shows roughly 180,000 clones, approximately 85% of them singletons.

The TCR sequence derives from a woman younger than 45 who had recovered from COVID-19. The specimen sequenced was PBMCs or T cells enriched from blood (not recorded which). The chain joins TRBV5-1 to TRBJ2-1; 7 nucleotides match TRBD1. CDR3 sequence reads: CASSPGTPRGNEQFF. The CDR3 DNA reads as TGCGCCAGCAGCCCCGGGACCCCCAGGGGGAATGAGCAGTTCTTC. The full variable domain, its missing parts supplied by reference TRBV5-1 and TRBJ2-1, is KAGVTQTPRYLIKTRGQQVTLSCSPISGHRSVSWYQQTPGQGLQFLFEYFSETQRNKGNFPGRFSGRQFSNSRSEMNVSTLELGDSALYLCASSPGTPRGNEQFFGPGTRLTVL.